A selection of T cell receptor beta chains follows, all from one sample in a study of blood T cells in healthy people across ages. One entry per CDR3 protein results from TCRdb running MiXCR on the 5' RACE reads. This sample has over a million distinct CDR3 sequences, with 45% to 70% found just once. Sequences were obtained from blood. The receptors were gathered from a man between 18 and 35 years old in good health. CDR3s include the opening cysteine and the closing phenylalanine or tryptophan. The order of the fields is clone size, D gene, V gene, CDR3 protein. The D gene is left open where the match is weak. Size tells how often a clone was seen (once, few, many) or the class of an expanded clone, and some rows leave it out.

clone size: -
D gene: TRBD1
V gene: TRBV11-2
CDR3 protein: CASSGWDRGNEQYF

clone size: -
D gene: TRBD2
V gene: TRBV12-3/TRBV12-4
CDR3 protein: CASNPGLPHEQFF

clone size: -
D gene: TRBD2
V gene: TRBV20-1
CDR3 protein: CSAPGTRTYNEQFF

clone size: -
D gene: -
V gene: TRBV20-1
CDR3 protein: CSARGTHSYNEQYF

clone size: few
D gene: TRBD1
V gene: TRBV7-8
CDR3 protein: CASRWDSASDTQYF

clone size: -
D gene: TRBD1
V gene: TRBV4-1
CDR3 protein: CASSPQGEGQSPLHF

clone size: -
D gene: -
V gene: TRBV4-1
CDR3 protein: CASSQSKDRQETQYF

clone size: once
D gene: -
V gene: TRBV7-2
CDR3 protein: CASSSASPRTGSLTYNEQFF

clone size: once
D gene: TRBD1
V gene: TRBV7-2
CDR3 protein: CASSLVGTGATAEQFF

clone size: -
D gene: -
V gene: TRBV5-1
CDR3 protein: CASSLVGLEGGRYNEQFF

clone size: few
D gene: TRBD1
V gene: TRBV2
CDR3 protein: CASSPRDSEKNIQYF

clone size: once
D gene: -
V gene: TRBV6-2/TRBV6-3
CDR3 protein: CASSYFGSQETQYF

clone size: -
D gene: -
V gene: TRBV24-1
CDR3 protein: CATSGETRSNEQFF

clone size: -
D gene: -
V gene: TRBV7-9
CDR3 protein: CASSAGGTPKTYEQYF

clone size: few
D gene: -
V gene: TRBV27
CDR3 protein: CASSLSGGNDYEQYF

clone size: few
D gene: TRBD2
V gene: TRBV5-5
CDR3 protein: CASSSGGFQETQYF

clone size: -
D gene: -
V gene: TRBV24-1
CDR3 protein: CATSDDPVGSYEQYF

clone size: -
D gene: -
V gene: TRBV29-1
CDR3 protein: CSVKQGQAYNEQFF

clone size: -
D gene: -
V gene: TRBV6-6
CDR3 protein: CASSTESWDIQYF

clone size: -
D gene: -
V gene: TRBV15
CDR3 protein: CATGRRDEQYF

clone size: -
D gene: -
V gene: TRBV11-1
CDR3 protein: CASRPLLQRPQSGRSIVYEQYF

clone size: -
D gene: -
V gene: TRBV3-1
CDR3 protein: CASSHSPGDTQYF

clone size: -
D gene: TRBD1
V gene: TRBV2
CDR3 protein: CASRDPGGASNQPQHF